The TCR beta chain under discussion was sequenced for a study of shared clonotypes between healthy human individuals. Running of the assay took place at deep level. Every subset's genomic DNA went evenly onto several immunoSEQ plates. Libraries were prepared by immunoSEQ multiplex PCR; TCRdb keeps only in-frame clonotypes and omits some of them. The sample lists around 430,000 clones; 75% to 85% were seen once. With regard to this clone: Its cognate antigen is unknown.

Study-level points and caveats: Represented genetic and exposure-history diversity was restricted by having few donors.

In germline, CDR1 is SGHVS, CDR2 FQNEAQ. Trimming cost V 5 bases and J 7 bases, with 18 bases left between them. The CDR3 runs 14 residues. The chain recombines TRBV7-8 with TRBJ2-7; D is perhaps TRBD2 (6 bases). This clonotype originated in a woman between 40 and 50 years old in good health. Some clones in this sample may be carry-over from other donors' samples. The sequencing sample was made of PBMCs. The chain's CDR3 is CASSTVWRVGEQYF. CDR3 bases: TGTGCCAGCAGCACCGTTTGGAGGGTCGGGGAGCAGTACTTC.